What follows are 19 T cell receptor beta chains derived from one specimen sequenced in a study of control samples from healthy donors and cancer patients. Assay: immunoSEQ multiplex PCR; the TCRdb copy retains only in-frame clones and omits some. The repertoire holds some 140,000 clones, with 80% to 95% as singletons. Sequences were obtained from blood. The source is a young man in good health.

This clone has more than one count but fewer than ten. V usage is TRBV14 and J usage is TRBJ2-7; 9 bases agree with TRBD2. CDR1 is SGHDN and CDR2 is FVKESK in the germline V gene. This CDR3 has 13 amino acids. The V gene end was trimmed by 4 bases and the J gene end by 5 bases; junction bases not matched to a gene: 3. Here the CDR3 reads CASSRTSAHEQYF. For the CDR3, the DNA is TGTGCCAGCAGCCGGACTAGCGCCCACGAGCAGTACTTC.

The rearrangement uses TRBV3-1 (or the pseudogene TRBV3-2) and TRBJ2-3; 10 bases fit TRBD2. V lost 2 bases, J lost 3 bases, and 5 bases stayed unmatched. CDR1 is LGHDT and CDR2 is YNNKEL in the germline V gene (reference sequence). CDR3 length: 16 residues. CDR3 sequence: CASSQSSGRRTDTQYF. The CDR3 DNA is TGTGCCAGCAGCCAATCTAGCGGGAGACGAACAGATACGCAGTATTTT.

The chain couples TRBV19 to TRBJ2-7, with TRBD2 matching 12 bases. CDR1 and CDR2 (germline): LNHDA, SQIVND (reference sequence). Unmatched junction bases numbered 0, after V lost 6 bases and J lost 3 bases. The CDR3 is 13 amino acids. Written as DNA, the CDR3 is TGTGCCAGTAGACTAGCGGGAGGCTACGAGCAGTACTTC. It codes for CASRLAGGYEQYF. Using reference TRBV19 and TRBJ2-7 for the parts outside the CDR3, the full variable domain is DGGITQSPKYLFRKEGQNVTLSCEQNLNHDAMYWYRQDPGQGLRLIYYSQIVNDFQKGDIAEGYSVSREKKESFPLTVTSAQKNPTAFYLCASRLAGGYEQYFGPGTRLTVT.

The rearrangement joins TRBV30 to TRBJ1-4, with D possibly being TRBD1 (5 bases). The CDR3 contains 14 residues. V dropped 5 bases and J dropped 4 bases, with 14 bases sitting between them. The germline gives CDR1 GTSNPN, CDR2 SVGIG (reference sequence). Written as DNA, the CDR3 is TGTGCCTGGGACGCACAGGCCGTTAATGAAAAACTGTTTTTT. It is translated as CAWDAQAVNEKLFF.

The chain uses TRBV12-5 and TRBJ2-3; D might be TRBD1 (6 bases). V was clipped by 1 base and J by 6 bases, with 11 bases between them. The CDR3 is made up of 14 amino acids. Germline V gene sequence: CDR1 LGHNT, CDR2 FRNRAP. The CDR3 loop is CASGLDGGGDTQYF. As DNA, the CDR3 is TGTGCTAGTGGTTTGGATGGGGGCGGGGATACGCAGTATTTT.

J is TRBJ1-4 and V is TRBV7-2; no firm D call. CDR1 and CDR2 (germline): SGHTA, FQGNSA. The CDR3 contains 14 residues. V gave up 3 bases and J gave up 3 bases, with 8 bases separating them. The CDR3 spells CASSFSRANEKLFF. The CDR3 DNA is TGTGCCAGCAGCTTCTCTCGGGCTAATGAAAAACTGTTTTTT.

This chain links TRBV19 with TRBJ2-3, with 11 bases fitting TRBD2. CDR1 and CDR2 (germline): LNHDA, SQIVND (reference sequence). The junction had 7 bases not matched to a gene; V was cut back by 6 bases and J by 2 bases. The CDR3 contains 16 residues. The CDR3 sequence: CASRITSGGLTDTQYF. The CDR3, as DNA: TGTGCCAGTAGAATAACTAGCGGGGGACTCACAGATACGCAGTATTTT.

The chain is built from TRBV6-2 or TRBV6-3 and TRBJ1-5; no reliable D call. The V end lost 5 bases, the J end lost 8 bases, and 13 bases lay between the germline ends. The CDR3 consists of 13 residues. The germline gives CDR1 MNHEY, CDR2 SVGEGT. CDR3 in DNA: TGTGCCAGCAGTCACCCGTCGGTCAAGCCCCAGCATTTT. Amino acids: CASSHPSVKPQHF.

CDR3 DNA sequence: TGCGCCAGCAGCCAAGGCCCAACAGATACGCAGTATTTT. It specifies CASSQGPTDTQYF. This rearrangement joins TRBV4-1 to TRBJ2-3; D remains ambiguous. The CDR3 sequence is 13 residues long. Trimming took off 1 base at V and 3 bases at J, with 5 bases between the two ends. Germline-derived CDR1 and CDR2 are MGHRA and YSYEKL.

V gene TRBV6-5 combines with J gene TRBJ1-4; no firm D call. The CDR3 runs 14 residues. V gave up 6 bases and J gave up 0 bases, with 8 bases separating them. Germline CDR1 reads MNHEY; CDR2 reads SVGAGI. CDR3 sequence: CASSPDPTNEKLFF. CDR3 DNA sequence: TGTGCCAGCAGCCCAGATCCAACTAATGAAAAACTGTTTTTT.

The gene calls are TRBV30 and TRBJ2-5; 8 bases match TRBD1. The CDR3 is 17 amino acids. In germline, CDR1 is GTSNPN, CDR2 SVGIG (reference sequence). V trimming: 3 bases; J trimming: 2 bases; junction bases outside the gene matches: 14. The CDR3 reads CAWSRDRISRGQETQYF. The CDR3 DNA follows: TGTGCCTGGAGCCGGGACAGGATCTCCCGGGGTCAAGAGACCCAGTACTTC.

The rearrangement joins TRBV3-1 (or the pseudogene TRBV3-2) to TRBJ1-1; D unresolved. CDR1 is LGHDT, CDR2 YNNKEL, per germline (reference sequence). The V gene lost 2 bases and the J gene lost 1 base, with 8 bases spanning the gap. This CDR3 is 14 amino acids long. The CDR3 spells CASSQSGENTEAFF. In DNA form, the CDR3 reads TGTGCCAGCAGCCAAAGCGGGGAGAACACTGAAGCTTTCTTT.

CDR3 protein: CASSRGQGATEAFF. CDR3 DNA: TGTGCCAGCAGTAGGGGACAGGGGGCTACTGAAGCTTTCTTT. This sequence joins TRBV27 and TRBJ1-1, with TRBD1 matching over 12 bases. Germline V CDR1 and CDR2: MNHEY, SMNVEV (reference sequence). V lost 5 bases and J lost 5; bases outside the gene matches: 3. The CDR3 is 14 amino acids.

The V call is TRBV9, the J call TRBJ1-3; D is unresolved. Trimming removed 3 bases from V and 3 bases from J, with 10 bases in between. Looked up from germline, CDR1 is SGDLS and CDR2 is YYNGEE. The CDR3 totals 14 residues. The CDR3 is CASSAAGVGNTIYF. In DNA form, the CDR3 reads TGTGCCAGCAGCGCCGCGGGAGTTGGAAACACCATATATTTT.

The V gene is TRBV28, the J gene TRBJ1-2; weak D call: TRBD1 (6 bases). Germline CDR1 MDHEN, CDR2 SYDVKM. The CDR3 loop spans 13 amino acids. V dropped 6 bases and J dropped 6 bases, with 14 bases sitting between them. The CDR3 loop is CASRVREGDGYTF. CDR3 bases: TGTGCCAGCAGGGTCAGGGAGGGGGATGGCTACACCTTC.

V and J are TRBV27 and TRBJ1-6; unclear D gene. With 5 bases removed from V and 2 bases from J, the gap between germline ends came to 10 bases. The CDR3 is made up of 15 amino acids. The germline V gene has CDR1 MNHEY and CDR2 SMNVEV (reference sequence). CDR3 sequence reads: CASSLSRTYNSPLHF. CDR3 nucleotide sequence: TGTGCCAGCAGTCTAAGTCGAACCTATAATTCACCCCTCCACTTT.

This clone was seen only once. The chain uses TRBV15 and TRBJ1-1; no definite D call. Germline CDR1 and CDR2: LNHNV and YYDKDF (reference sequence). The V end was cut by 1 base, the J end by 3 bases, with 12 bases between. The CDR3 runs to 15 residues. The chain's CDR3 is CATSRGKGRDTEAFF. CDR3 nucleotides: TGTGCCACCAGCAGAGGTAAAGGGAGGGACACTGAAGCTTTCTTT.

The chain recombines TRBV5-1 with TRBJ2-3, with TRBD2 matching over 11 bases. CDR3 length: 17 residues. The ends lost 1 base at V and 0 bases at J; junction bases unmatched: 4. Germline V gene data show CDR1 as SGHRS and CDR2 as YFSETQ. The CDR3 region is CASSLSLAGASTDTQYF. CDR3 DNA sequence: TGCGCCAGCAGCTTGTCACTAGCGGGAGCCAGCACAGATACGCAGTATTTT.

This clone occurred a few times. The CDR3 spells CASSLLAGNLDTQYF. The CDR3 bases are TGTGCCAGCAGTCTACTAGCCGGCAATTTAGATACGCAGTATTTT. The chain recombines TRBV2 with TRBJ2-3; D is possibly TRBD2 (6 bases). Trimming left V 5 bases short and J 5 bases short, with 17 bases between. The CDR3 runs 15 residues. Germline values: CDR1 SNHLY, CDR2 FYNNEI.